The 29 T cell receptor beta chains reported below all come from one sample, sequenced in a study of brain T cells in children with intractable seizures. Only in-frame clones appear in the TCRdb table, and some are missing; sequencing was by immunoSEQ multiplex PCR. The table lists roughly 120,000 clones, 85% to 95% of them singletons. The material sequenced was peripheral blood, taken at surgery. These receptors originate from a boy under two years old with hemimegalencephaly and intractable seizures.

V usage is TRBV15 and J usage is TRBJ2-1; either TRBD1 or TRBD2 may fit D (5 bases each). Germline-derived CDR1 and CDR2 are LNHNV and YYDKDF (reference sequence). V dropped 5 bases and J dropped 4 bases, with 9 bases sitting between them. This CDR3 contains 13 residues. CDR3 sequence reads: CATSEGFYNEQFF. CDR3 bases: TGTGCCACCAGCGAGGGGTTTTACAATGAGCAGTTCTTC.

V gene TRBV27 combines with J gene TRBJ2-7; 8 bases fit TRBD1. CDR1 and CDR2 (germline): MNHEY, SMNVEV (reference sequence). V gave up 6 bases and J gave up 5 bases; unmatched junction bases: 6. The CDR3 has 13 amino acids. The CDR3 DNA follows: TGTGCCAGCAGGCCAAACAGGGGGGACGAGCAGTACTTC. It yields the protein CASRPNRGDEQYF.

The rearrangement joins TRBV27 to TRBJ2-1; unclear D gene. The length of the CDR3 is 16 residues. Trimming pared 5 bases from V and 0 bases from J, leaving 14 bases between. Germline CDR1 and CDR2: MNHEY and SMNVEV (reference sequence). CDR3 amino acids: CASSPPSWSSYNEQFF. CDR3 nucleotide sequence: TGTGCCAGCAGTCCTCCCTCATGGAGCTCCTACAATGAGCAGTTCTTC.

This chain connects TRBV5-4 to TRBJ2-5; either TRBD1 or TRBD2 may fit D (5 bases each). CDR3 length: 16 residues. V lost 5 bases and J 4 bases, leaving 21 bases between the germline ends. The germline gives CDR1 SGHNT, CDR2 YYREEE (reference sequence). This CDR3 reads CASRRGQGDFGETQYF. The CDR3 DNA reads TGTGCCAGCAGGAGGGGTCAGGGAGATTTCGGAGAGACCCAGTACTTC.

The chain has TRBV7-3 and TRBJ1-6; TRBD1 aligns across 9 bases. The trim removed 5 bases at V and 5 bases at J, leaving 1 base unmatched. CDR1 is SGHTA and CDR2 is FQGTGA in the germline V gene. The CDR3 has 14 amino acids. Here the CDR3 reads CASSNRGHNSPLHF. The CDR3 nucleotides read TGTGCCAGCAGCAACAGGGGGCATAATTCACCCCTCCACTTT.

This chain uses TRBV7-9 with TRBJ2-3; D is ambiguous. The CDR3 runs to 14 residues. Trimming removed 1 base at V and 1 base at J, with 6 bases between. The germline gives CDR1 SEHNR, CDR2 FQNEAQ (reference sequence). The CDR3 DNA sequence: TGTGCCAGCAGCTTAGTGTGGGGCACAGATACGCAGTATTTT. Amino acids: CASSLVWGTDTQYF.

The rearrangement uses TRBV5-1 and TRBJ2-1; TRBD2 matches 9 bases. J gave up 0 bases and V 1 base, and 8 bases lay outside the gene matches. Germline loops: CDR1 SGHRS, CDR2 YFSETQ. The CDR3 is made up of 18 amino acids. The CDR3 DNA is TGCGCCAGCAGCTTGCCAGCTAGCGGGGCGAGCTCCTACAATGAGCAGTTCTTC. Translating gives CASSLPASGASSYNEQFF.

The J gene is TRBJ1-5, the V gene TRBV28; 7 bases map to TRBD1. With 4 bases clipped from V and 9 bases from J, the junction kept 12 bases outside the gene matches. This CDR3 comprises 15 residues. Looked up from germline, CDR1 is MDHEN and CDR2 is SYDVKM. In DNA, the CDR3 is TGTGCCAGCAGTTCGAATGACAGGGTCGTAAGGCCCCAGCATTTT. Protein: CASSSNDRVVRPQHF.

In regard to this clone: The junction does not match germline at one end; this may be a read error. The CDR3 sequence: CASSQIGEGPLQQTQYF. The CDR3 DNA reads TGCGCCAGCAGCCAAATAGGGGAGGGTCCCCTCCAACAGACCCAGTACTTC. The chain recombines TRBV4-1 with TRBJ2-5, with TRBD2 matching over 7 bases. The CDR3 is 17 residues long. Per germline, CDR1 MGHRA and CDR2 YSYEKL.

The chain joins TRBV27 to TRBJ2-2; 15 bases are shared with TRBD2. The V gene end was trimmed by 2 bases and the J gene end by 4 bases; junction bases not matched to a gene: 8. The CDR3 is made up of 19 amino acids. Germline values: CDR1 MNHEY, CDR2 SMNVEV (reference sequence). CDR3 nucleotide sequence: TGTGCCAGCAGTTTACTCCCGGGACTAGCGGGAGGATCCACCGGGGAGCTGTTTTTT. This sequence encodes CASSLLPGLAGGSTGELFF.

The V call is TRBV19, the J call TRBJ2-6, with D perhaps TRBD1 (6 bases). Germline assignment: CDR1 LNHDA and CDR2 SQIVND (reference sequence). CDR3 length: 16 amino acids. V lost 7 bases and J lost 0, with 13 bases in between. The DNA of the CDR3 is TGTGCCAGTACCCCAGGGGCCATCTCTGGGGCCAACGTCCTGACTTTC. This encodes CASTPGAISGANVLTF.

This rearrangement joins TRBV11-3 to TRBJ2-3; D gene ambiguous. V lost 4 bases and J lost 2, with 4 bases in between. Germline CDR1 and CDR2: SGHNT and YENEEA. This CDR3 comprises 12 residues. The DNA for the CDR3 is TGTGCCAGCAGCTACAACACAGATACGCAGTATTTT. Translating gives CASSYNTDTQYF.

The rearrangement joins TRBV4-3 to TRBJ2-6; 8 bases agree with TRBD2. V lost 0 bases, J lost 0 bases, and 4 bases stayed unmatched. The CDR3 runs to 18 residues. Per the germline V gene, CDR1 is LGHNA and CDR2 is YSLEER. This CDR3 is CASSQEPGGSSGANVLTF. The DNA of the CDR3 is TGCGCCAGCAGCCAAGAGCCGGGAGGGAGCTCTGGGGCCAACGTCCTGACTTTC.

The chain joins TRBV18 to TRBJ2-7, with a possible D match to TRBD2 (6 bases). V gave up 3 bases and J gave up 2 bases, with 11 bases separating them. Germline CDR1 reads KGHSH; CDR2 reads LQKENI. This CDR3 has 14 amino acids. In DNA, the CDR3 is TGTGCCAGCTCACCTAGCGGTGCTCCCTACGAGCAGTACTTC. Amino acid sequence: CASSPSGAPYEQYF.

V usage is TRBV27 and J usage is TRBJ2-7, with TRBD1 matching 9 bases. Trimming removed 5 bases from V and 1 base from J; junction bases left unmatched: 6. Germline CDR1 is MNHEY and CDR2 is SMNVEV (reference sequence). The CDR3 spans 15 residues. CDR3 in DNA: TGTGCCAGCAGTCCCAGGGACAGGGATTCCTACGAGCAGTACTTC. Translated: CASSPRDRDSYEQYF.

The chain carries TRBV4-2 and TRBJ1-2; D might be TRBD1 (6 bases). Trimming pared 0 bases from V and 5 bases from J, leaving 10 bases between. Germline V gene sequence: CDR1 LGHNA, CDR2 YNFKEQ. This CDR3 has 14 residues. CDR3 in amino acids: CASSQDQQGYGYTF. In DNA, the CDR3 is TGTGCCAGCAGCCAAGATCAACAGGGTTATGGCTACACCTTC.

The chain is built from TRBV24-1 and TRBJ2-3, with a possible D match to TRBD1 (6 bases). V was shortened by 4 bases and J by 3 bases, with 13 bases between the two germline ends. Germline CDR1 and CDR2: KGHDR and SFDVKD. There are 15 residues in the CDR3. This CDR3 is CATSDLGQLTDTQYF. CDR3 coding DNA: TGTGCCACCAGTGACCTCGGACAGCTAACAGATACGCAGTATTTT.

This chain links TRBV28 with TRBJ2-1; 8 bases align to TRBD2. This CDR3 region has 14 residues. The V gene's germline CDR1 is MDHEN and CDR2 SYDVKM. With V trimmed by 5 bases and J by 6 bases, 6 bases remained unmatched. CDR3 DNA: TGTGCCAGCAGTCTAGGGACTAGTGGCAATGAGCAGTTCTTC. Protein product: CASSLGTSGNEQFF.

This clone was detected once. The chain has TRBV3-1 (or the pseudogene TRBV3-2) and TRBJ2-7; 12 nucleotides agree with TRBD2. CDR1 and CDR2 from the germline V gene are LGHDT and YNNKEL (reference sequence). This CDR3 has 23 residues. Trimming removed 1 base from V and 2 bases from J; junction bases left unmatched: 24. CDR3 residues: CASSQGERKGRLAGAGDTYEQYF. The CDR3 DNA sequence: TGTGCCAGCAGCCAAGGCGAGCGTAAGGGCCGACTAGCGGGAGCGGGGGATACCTACGAGCAGTACTTC.

The CDR3: CATYGRGAENTEAFF. The CDR3 DNA sequence: TGTGCCACGTACGGGCGGGGGGCCGAGAACACTGAAGCTTTCTTT. V and J are TRBV19 and TRBJ1-1, with a tentative D call TRBD1 (6 bases). The length of the CDR3 is 15 residues. Trimming shortened V by 10 bases and J by 1 base, and 19 bases separated the two germline ends. Germline CDR1 is LNHDA and CDR2 is SQIVND (reference sequence).

The rearrangement joins TRBV5-1 to TRBJ2-7; 9 bases map to TRBD2. The CDR3 runs 15 residues. Germline trimming cut 0 bases from V and 3 bases from J; bases unmatched to any gene: 4. The germline gives CDR1 SGHRS, CDR2 YFSETQ. Here the CDR3 DNA reads TGCGCCAGCAGCTTGGTCGTAGCGGGAGTCTACGAGCAGTACTTC. Translation gives CASSLVVAGVYEQYF.

V and J are TRBV5-1 and TRBJ2-3; D remains ambiguous. Germline V gene data show CDR1 as SGHRS and CDR2 as YFSETQ. The CDR3 runs to 15 residues. Trimming left V 2 bases short and J 0 bases short, with 10 bases between. The CDR3 region has the DNA TGCGCCAGCAGCTTTGGTCCGGCAAGCACAGATACGCAGTATTTT. Encoded protein: CASSFGPASTDTQYF.

Notes on this clone: One junction end does not reproduce the germline sequence, and a read error may be involved. J is TRBJ2-3 and V is TRBV19; the match to TRBD2 covers 9 bases. The CDR3 length is 14 residues. Per the germline V gene, CDR1 is LNHDA and CDR2 is SQIVND (reference sequence). In DNA form, the CDR3 reads TGTGCCAGTAGTATGGGGACTAGCAAAGATACGCAGTATTTT. Its translation is CASSMGTSKDTQYF.

V gene TRBV7-8 combines with J gene TRBJ2-7; a weak D match, TRBD1 (6 bases). V gave up 5 bases and J gave up 4 bases, with 18 bases separating them. Germline V gives CDR1 SGHVS, CDR2 FQNEAQ. The CDR3 is 15 residues long. CDR3 sequence reads: CASSPGSGARYEQYF. As DNA, the CDR3 is TGTGCCAGCAGCCCCGGTTCAGGGGCGCGGTACGAGCAGTACTTC.

J is TRBJ2-7 and V is TRBV6-5, with TRBD1 matching 9 bases. CDR1 MNHEY and CDR2 SVGAGI come from the germline V gene. This CDR3 contains 16 residues. J lost 2 bases, V lost 0 bases, and 5 bases had no gene match. The CDR3 DNA sequence: TGTGCCAGCAGTTACTCCTACAGGGGGCCCACCTACGAGCAGTACTTC. Translation: CASSYSYRGPTYEQYF.

V and J are TRBV11-2 and TRBJ2-1, with 9 bases that match TRBD2. The CDR3 loop spans 15 amino acids. Unmatched junction bases numbered 15, after V lost 8 bases and J lost 10 bases. The V gene's germline CDR1 is SGHAT and CDR2 FQNNGV. The CDR3, as DNA: TGTGCCAGCCAGGAACGACTAGCGGCATTTGGGGAGCAGTTCTTC. Amino acids: CASQERLAAFGEQFF. The full variable domain, completed using reference TRBV11-2 and TRBJ2-1, is EAGVAQSPRYKIIEKRQSVAFWCNPISGHATLYWYQQILGQGPKLLIQFQNNGVVDDSQLPKDRFSAERLKGVDSTLKIQPAKLEDSAVYLCASQERLAAFGEQFFGPGTRLTVL.

The genes are TRBV5-6 and TRBJ2-5, with 7 bases matching TRBD2. Trimming took 3 bases from V and 10 from J; bases not matched to a gene: 9. CDR3 length: 13 amino acids. Germline CDR1 and CDR2: SGHDT and YYEEEE. CDR3 nucleotide sequence: TGTGCCAGCAGCTCCCGGCGGGGGAGATACCAGTACTTC. It specifies CASSSRRGRYQYF.

The chain is built from TRBV4-1 and TRBJ2-7; no clear D. CDR3 size: 14 residues. Per germline, CDR1 MGHRA and CDR2 YSYEKL. V lost 7 bases to trimming and J lost 3 bases, with 16 bases between them. CDR3 DNA sequence: TGCGCCAGCATACTACGGGTCGAATTCTACGAGCAGTACTTC. It yields the protein CASILRVEFYEQYF.

The chain uses TRBV4-2 and TRBJ1-1; 10 bases map to TRBD1. The length of the CDR3 is 16 residues. V shed 1 base and J 4 bases; nucleotides not matched to a gene: 6. Germline V lookup: CDR1 LGHNA, CDR2 YNFKEQ. For the CDR3, the DNA is TGTGCCAGCAGCCAAGTATACGGACAGGGGGGCACTGAAGCTTTCTTT. It specifies CASSQVYGQGGTEAFF.